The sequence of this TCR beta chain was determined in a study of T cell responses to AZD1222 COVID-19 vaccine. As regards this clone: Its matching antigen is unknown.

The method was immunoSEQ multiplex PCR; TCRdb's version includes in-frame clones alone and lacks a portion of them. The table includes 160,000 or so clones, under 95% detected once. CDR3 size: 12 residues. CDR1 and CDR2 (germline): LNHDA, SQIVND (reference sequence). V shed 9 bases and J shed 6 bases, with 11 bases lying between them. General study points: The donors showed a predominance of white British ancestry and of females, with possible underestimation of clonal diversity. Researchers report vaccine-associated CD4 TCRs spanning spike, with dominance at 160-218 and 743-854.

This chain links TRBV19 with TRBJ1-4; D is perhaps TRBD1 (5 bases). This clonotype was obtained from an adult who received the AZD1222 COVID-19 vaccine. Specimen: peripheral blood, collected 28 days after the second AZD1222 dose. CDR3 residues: CASCGGDEKLFF. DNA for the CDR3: TGTGCCAGCTGTGGGGGAGATGAAAAACTGTTTTTT.